The T cell receptor (beta chain) under discussion was sequenced for a study of blood T cell repertoires in COVID-19. Data came from immunoSEQ multiplex PCR; TCRdb stores just in-frame clones and leaves some out. The sample includes approximately 130,000 clones, about four fifths of them seen just once. Trimming shortened V by 0 bases and J by 5 bases, and 5 bases separated the two germline ends. Germline V gene sequence: CDR1 LGHDT, CDR2 YNNKEL (reference sequence). This CDR3 spans 13 amino acids. The sample taken for sequencing was PBMCs or T cells enriched from blood (not recorded which). The V and J genes are TRBV3-1 (or the pseudogene TRBV3-2) and TRBJ1-5; D gene ambiguous. The sequence derives from a man aged 25 to 40 who had recovered from COVID-19. In DNA form, the CDR3 reads TGTGCCAGCAGCCAAGATCGGTATCAGCCCCAGCATTTT. This gives the protein CASSQDRYQPQHF.